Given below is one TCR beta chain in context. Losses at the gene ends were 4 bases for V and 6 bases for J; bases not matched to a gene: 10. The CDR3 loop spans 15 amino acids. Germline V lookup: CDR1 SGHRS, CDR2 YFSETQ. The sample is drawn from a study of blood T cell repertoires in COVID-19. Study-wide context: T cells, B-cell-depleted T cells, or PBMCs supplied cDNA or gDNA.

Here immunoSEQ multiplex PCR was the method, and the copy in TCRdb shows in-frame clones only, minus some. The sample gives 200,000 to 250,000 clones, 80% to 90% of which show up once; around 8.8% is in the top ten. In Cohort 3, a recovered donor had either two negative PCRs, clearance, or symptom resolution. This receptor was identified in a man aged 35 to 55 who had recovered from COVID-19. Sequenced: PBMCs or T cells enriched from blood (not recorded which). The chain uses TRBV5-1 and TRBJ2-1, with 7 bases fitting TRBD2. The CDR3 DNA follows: TGCGCCAGCAGCATCGGACTAGTGAGGGTCAATGAGCAGTTCTTC. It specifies CASSIGLVRVNEQFF.